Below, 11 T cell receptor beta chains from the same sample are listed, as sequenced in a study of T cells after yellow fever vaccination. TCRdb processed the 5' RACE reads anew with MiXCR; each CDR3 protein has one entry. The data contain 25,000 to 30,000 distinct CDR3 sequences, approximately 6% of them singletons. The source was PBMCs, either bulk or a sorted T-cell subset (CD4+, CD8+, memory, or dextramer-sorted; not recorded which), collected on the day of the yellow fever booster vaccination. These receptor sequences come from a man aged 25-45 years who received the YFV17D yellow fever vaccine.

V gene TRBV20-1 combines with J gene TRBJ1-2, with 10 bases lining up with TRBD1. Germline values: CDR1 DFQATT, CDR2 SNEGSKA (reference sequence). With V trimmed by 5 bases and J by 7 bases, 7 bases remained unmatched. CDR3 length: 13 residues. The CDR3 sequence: CSAGPGQGTGYTF. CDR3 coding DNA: TGCAGTGCTGGCCCGGGACAGGGGACTGGCTACACCTTC.

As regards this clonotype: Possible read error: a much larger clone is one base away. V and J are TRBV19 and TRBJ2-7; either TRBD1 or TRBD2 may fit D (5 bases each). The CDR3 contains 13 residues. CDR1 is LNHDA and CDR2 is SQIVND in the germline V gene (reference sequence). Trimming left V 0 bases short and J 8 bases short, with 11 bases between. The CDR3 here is CASSIERGNKQYF. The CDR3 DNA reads TGTGCCAGTAGTATAGAGAGGGGCAACAAGCAGTACTTC.

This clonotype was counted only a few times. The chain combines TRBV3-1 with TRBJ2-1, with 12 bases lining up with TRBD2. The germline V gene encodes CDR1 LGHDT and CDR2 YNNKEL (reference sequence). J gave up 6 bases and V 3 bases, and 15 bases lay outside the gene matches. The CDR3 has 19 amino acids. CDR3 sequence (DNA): TGTGCCAGCAGCCAGTTACCCCTAGCGGGAGGGAATTTGGGCAATGAGCAGTTCTTC. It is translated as CASSQLPLAGGNLGNEQFF.

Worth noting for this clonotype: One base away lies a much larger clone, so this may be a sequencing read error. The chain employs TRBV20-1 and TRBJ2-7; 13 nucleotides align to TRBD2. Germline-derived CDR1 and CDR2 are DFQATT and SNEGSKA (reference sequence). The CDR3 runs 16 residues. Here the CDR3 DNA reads TGCTGTGCTAGAACTAGCGGGAGGGAAAGCTCCTACGAGCAGTACTTC. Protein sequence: CCARTSGRESSYEQYF.

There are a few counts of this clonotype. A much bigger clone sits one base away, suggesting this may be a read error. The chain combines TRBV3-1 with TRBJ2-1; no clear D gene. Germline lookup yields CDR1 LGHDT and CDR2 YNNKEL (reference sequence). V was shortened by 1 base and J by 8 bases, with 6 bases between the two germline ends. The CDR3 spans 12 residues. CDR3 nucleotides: TGTGCCAGCAGCCAAGTGGATGATGAGCAGTTCTTC. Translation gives CASSQVDDEQFF.

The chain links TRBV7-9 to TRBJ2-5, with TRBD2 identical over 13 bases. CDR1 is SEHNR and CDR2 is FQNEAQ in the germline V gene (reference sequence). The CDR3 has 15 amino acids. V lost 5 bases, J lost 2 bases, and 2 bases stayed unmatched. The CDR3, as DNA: TGTGCCAGCAGCCGACTAGCGGGAGGACAAGAGACCCAGTACTTC. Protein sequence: CASSRLAGGQETQYF. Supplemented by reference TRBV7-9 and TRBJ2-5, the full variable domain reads DTGVSQNPRHKITKRGQNVTFRCDPISEHNRLYWYRQTLGQGPEFLTYFQNEAQLEKSRLLSDRFSAERPKGSFSTLEIQRTEQGDSAMYLCASSRLAGGQETQYFGPGTRLLVL.

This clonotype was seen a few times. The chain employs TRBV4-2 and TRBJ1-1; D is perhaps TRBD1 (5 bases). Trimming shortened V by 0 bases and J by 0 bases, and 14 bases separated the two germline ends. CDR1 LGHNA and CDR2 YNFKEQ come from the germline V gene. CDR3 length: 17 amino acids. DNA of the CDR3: TGTGCCAGCAGCCAAGATTTCCAGGGTCCCATGAACACTGAAGCTTTCTTT. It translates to CASSQDFQGPMNTEAFF.

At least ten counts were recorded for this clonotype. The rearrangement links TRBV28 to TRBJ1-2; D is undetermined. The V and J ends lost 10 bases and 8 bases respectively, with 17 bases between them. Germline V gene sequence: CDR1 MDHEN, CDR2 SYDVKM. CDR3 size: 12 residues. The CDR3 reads CAIRGLLVGYTF. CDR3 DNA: TGTGCCATCCGAGGGTTACTCGTAGGCTACACCTTC.

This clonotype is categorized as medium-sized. CDR3 in amino acids: CASSSVGVLNTEAFF. The CDR3 DNA reads TGTGCCAGCAGTTCGGTAGGCGTCTTGAACACTGAAGCTTTCTTT. The V call is TRBV12-3 or TRBV12-4, the J call TRBJ1-1; D uncertain. The CDR3 runs to 15 residues. The V gene lost 4 bases and the J gene lost 0 bases, with 12 bases spanning the gap.

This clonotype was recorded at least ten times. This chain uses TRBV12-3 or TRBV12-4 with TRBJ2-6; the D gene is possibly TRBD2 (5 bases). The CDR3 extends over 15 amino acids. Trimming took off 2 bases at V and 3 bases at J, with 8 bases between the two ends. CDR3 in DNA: TGTGCCAGCAGTTTATCCGGGGTTGGGGCCAACGTCCTGACTTTC. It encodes CASSLSGVGANVLTF.

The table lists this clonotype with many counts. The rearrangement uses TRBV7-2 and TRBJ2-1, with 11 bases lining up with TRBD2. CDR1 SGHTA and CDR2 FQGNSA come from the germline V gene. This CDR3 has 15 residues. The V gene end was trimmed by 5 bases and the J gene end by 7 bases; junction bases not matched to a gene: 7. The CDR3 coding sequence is TGTGCCAGCAGCCCTACCGGGACTAGCGGTAATGAGCAGTTCTTC. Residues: CASSPTGTSGNEQFF.